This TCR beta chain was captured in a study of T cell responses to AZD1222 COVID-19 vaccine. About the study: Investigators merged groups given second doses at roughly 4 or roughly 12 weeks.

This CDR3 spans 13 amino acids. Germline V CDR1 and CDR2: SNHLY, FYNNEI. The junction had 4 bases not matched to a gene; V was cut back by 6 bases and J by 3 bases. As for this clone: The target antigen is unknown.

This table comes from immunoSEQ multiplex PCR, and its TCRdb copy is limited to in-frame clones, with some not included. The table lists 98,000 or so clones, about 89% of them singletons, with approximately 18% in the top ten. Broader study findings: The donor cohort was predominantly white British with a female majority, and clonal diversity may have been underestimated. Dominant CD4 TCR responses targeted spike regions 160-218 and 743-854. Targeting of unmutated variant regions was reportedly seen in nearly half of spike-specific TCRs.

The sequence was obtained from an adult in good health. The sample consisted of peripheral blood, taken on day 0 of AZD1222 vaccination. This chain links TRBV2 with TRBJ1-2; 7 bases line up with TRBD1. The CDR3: CASRPDRDYGYTF. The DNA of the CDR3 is TGTGCCAGCAGACCTGACAGGGACTATGGCTACACCTTC.